The 24 T cell receptor beta chains below all came from one sample that was sequenced in a study of blood T cell repertoires in COVID-19. The repertoire was sequenced with immunoSEQ multiplex PCR; TCRdb's copy has only in-frame clones and lacks some. The sample holds approximately 280,000 clones; 75% to 90% are singletons and the top ten take 2% to 2.5%. Sequenced sample: peripheral blood. The receptors derive from a man in his fifties or sixties with acute or convalescent COVID-19.

This clone was counted a single time. The V gene is TRBV6-2 or TRBV6-3, the J gene TRBJ1-2; TRBD1 matches 8 bases. The germline V gene encodes CDR1 MNHEY and CDR2 SVGEGT. The CDR3 is 12 residues long. Trimming cost V 4 bases and J 7 bases; bases outside gene matches: 2. CDR3 sequence reads: CASSFRGLGYTF. CDR3 coding DNA: TGTGCCAGCAGTTTCAGGGGGCTTGGCTACACCTTC.

V is TRBV7-2 and J is TRBJ1-6; D remains unclear. This CDR3 is 15 amino acids long. Per the germline V gene, CDR1 is SGHTA and CDR2 is FQGNSA. V shed 4 bases and J shed 0 bases, with 7 bases lying between them. CDR3 bases: TGTGCCAGCAGCTCGATAGACTCCTATAATTCACCCCTCCACTTT. Protein product: CASSSIDSYNSPLHF.

The rearrangement links TRBV11-2 to TRBJ2-7; 8 positions match TRBD1. Germline V gene data show CDR1 as SGHAT and CDR2 as FQNNGV. V gave up 3 bases and J gave up 9 bases; unmatched junction bases: 19. The CDR3 extends over 17 amino acids. CDR3 nucleotide sequence: TGTGCCAGCAGCTTCTACAGGGGGGACATCGGACTCGTAGCGCAGTACTTC. It encodes CASSFYRGDIGLVAQYF.

The rearrangement uses TRBV11-2 and TRBJ1-2; the D is unclear. Trimming pared 1 base from V and 2 bases from J, leaving 5 bases between. CDR3 length equals 13 residues. Germline loops: CDR1 SGHAT, CDR2 FQNNGV. The CDR3 DNA follows: TGTGCCAGCAGCTTAGCATCAAACTATGGCTACACCTTC. Its protein is CASSLASNYGYTF.

The chain combines TRBV27 with TRBJ1-1, with D tentatively TRBD1 (6 bases). V was shortened by 4 bases and J by 1 base, with 16 bases between the two germline ends. The length of the CDR3 is 16 residues. Germline CDR1 MNHEY, CDR2 SMNVEV (reference sequence). CDR3 sequence: CASSSLGRQANTEAFF. The CDR3 DNA sequence: TGTGCCAGCAGTTCGTTAGGCCGACAGGCGAACACTGAAGCTTTCTTT.

The CDR3 DNA reads as TGTGCCAGCAGCTTAGGGGGCCAGAACGAAAAACTGTTTTTT. It is translated as CASSLGGQNEKLFF. V usage is TRBV13 and J usage is TRBJ1-4; D is undetermined. V was trimmed by 0 bases and J by 8 bases, leaving 10 bases between them. The CDR3 runs 14 residues. Germline V lookup: CDR1 PRHDT, CDR2 FYEKMQ (reference sequence). Using reference TRBV13 and TRBJ1-4 for the parts outside the CDR3, the full variable domain is AAGVIQSPRHLIKEKRETATLKCYPIPRHDTVYWYQQGPGQDPQFLISFYEKMQSDKGSIPDRFSAQQFSDYHSELNMSSLELGDSALYFCASSLGGQNEKLFFGSGTQLSVL.

The rearrangement uses TRBV27 and TRBJ2-5; 7 positions agree with TRBD1. The CDR3 extends over 19 amino acids. The V gene end was trimmed by 2 bases and the J gene end by 5 bases; junction bases not matched to a gene: 20. Germline V gene data show CDR1 as MNHEY and CDR2 as SMNVEV (reference sequence). The DNA of the CDR3 is TGTGCCAGCAGTTTAACTAACCGGGACAGTTACCTTCCAAGGGAGACCCAGTACTTC. Its translation is CASSLTNRDSYLPRETQYF.

The chain employs TRBV3-1 (or the pseudogene TRBV3-2) and TRBJ2-2; 12 bases match TRBD2. The V segment lost 2 bases and the J segment 4 bases; nucleotides outside the gene matches: 11. Germline V gives CDR1 LGHDT, CDR2 YNNKEL (reference sequence). The CDR3 length is 19 residues. The CDR3 region is CASSQWSSGGALSTGELFF. CDR3 DNA sequence: TGTGCCAGCAGCCAATGGTCTAGCGGGGGGGCCCTAAGCACCGGGGAGCTGTTTTTT.

The gene calls are TRBV6-5 and TRBJ2-1, with 9 positions matching TRBD2. The CDR3 has 13 amino acids. Germline-derived CDR1 and CDR2 are MNHEY and SVGAGI. V lost 7 bases, J lost 4 bases, and 2 bases stayed unmatched. CDR3 nucleotide sequence: TGTGCCAGCACCCTAGCGGGGTACAATGAGCAGTTCTTC. Translation gives CASTLAGYNEQFF.

The gene calls are TRBV27 and TRBJ2-1; tentative D call: TRBD2 (5 bases). Trimming cost V 6 bases and J 9 bases, with 21 bases left between them. The CDR3 runs to 15 residues. The germline V gene encodes CDR1 MNHEY and CDR2 SMNVEV (reference sequence). The CDR3 nucleotides read TGTGCCAGCAGCCTAGATAATAGCCCTCGGGGTGAGCAGTTCTTC. Its translation: CASSLDNSPRGEQFF.

V is TRBV5-1 and J is TRBJ2-1; perhaps TRBD2 as D (6 bases). Looked up from germline, CDR1 is SGHRS and CDR2 is YFSETQ. The CDR3 has 13 amino acids. V lost 0 bases and J 12 bases, leaving 13 bases between the germline ends. CDR3 bases: TGCGCCAGCAGCTTGGAGGAGGGCGGAGGGCAGTTCTTC. This sequence encodes CASSLEEGGGQFF.

The table lists this clone with a count of one. The chain links TRBV7-9 to TRBJ2-1; 14 nucleotides match TRBD2. The CDR3 totals 16 residues. CDR1 is SEHNR, CDR2 FQNEAQ, per germline (reference sequence). Trimming removed 5 bases from V and 2 bases from J; junction bases left unmatched: 2. DNA of the CDR3: TGTGCCAGCAGCCGGACTAGCGGGGGGACCTACAATGAGCAGTTCTTC. This codes for CASSRTSGGTYNEQFF.

The rearrangement links TRBV5-5 to TRBJ1-6; no clear D. The germline gives CDR1 SGHKS, CDR2 YYEKEE (reference sequence). The V end lost 2 bases, the J end lost 7 bases, and 7 bases lay between the germline ends. This CDR3 region has 13 residues. This chain's CDR3 is CASSFPLNSPLHF. Written as DNA, the CDR3 is TGTGCCAGCAGCTTTCCTCTGAATTCACCCCTCCACTTT.

The CDR3 sequence is CASSLKGMQGDTEAFF. In DNA form, the CDR3 reads TGCGCCAGCAGCTTGAAGGGGATGCAGGGTGACACTGAAGCTTTCTTT. This chain joins TRBV5-1 and TRBJ1-1; TRBD1 might be the D (5 bases). CDR1 SGHRS and CDR2 YFSETQ come from the germline V gene. This CDR3 spans 16 amino acids. Trimming removed 1 base from V and 3 bases from J, with 16 bases in between.

The chain combines TRBV24-1 with TRBJ1-5, with D perhaps matching TRBD1 (5 bases). This CDR3 has 19 amino acids. With 12 bases removed from V and 3 bases from J, the gap between germline ends came to 32 bases. Germline assignment: CDR1 KGHDR and CDR2 SFDVKD. The CDR3 bases are TGTGCCCCCGCCCCCTCAGGGAAGTGGACCACTATGTACAATCAGCCCCAGCATTTT. Translated: CAPAPSGKWTTMYNQPQHF.

The chain is built from TRBV11-2 and TRBJ2-1, with a tentative D call TRBD1 (6 bases). Germline CDR1 and CDR2: SGHAT and FQNNGV. Trimming shortened V by 0 bases and J by 0 bases, and 21 bases separated the two germline ends. This CDR3 region has 20 residues. The CDR3 is CASSLDSTGLGLSSYNEQFF. DNA for the CDR3: TGTGCCAGCAGCTTAGACTCGACAGGTCTCGGACTGAGCTCCTACAATGAGCAGTTCTTC.

The V call is TRBV9, the J call TRBJ2-1; no reliable D call. This CDR3 comprises 12 residues. V was shortened by 3 bases and J by 5 bases, with 6 bases between the two germline ends. Per the germline V gene, CDR1 is SGDLS and CDR2 is YYNGEE. In nucleotides, the CDR3 is TGTGCCAGCAGCGCCTACGACAATGAGCAGTTCTTC. As protein: CASSAYDNEQFF.

CDR3: CASSLAGASTDTQYF. The CDR3 DNA reads TGTGCCAGCAGCTTAGCGGGGGCTAGCACAGATACGCAGTATTTT. V usage is TRBV7-9 and J usage is TRBJ2-3, with TRBD1 as a possible D gene (6 bases). The CDR3 contains 15 residues. The germline V and J ends were trimmed by 0 bases and 0 bases, with 7 bases remaining between them. Germline lookup yields CDR1 SEHNR and CDR2 FQNEAQ (reference sequence).

The chain has TRBV3-1 (or the pseudogene TRBV3-2) and TRBJ1-6; TRBD1 aligns across 9 bases. CDR1 and CDR2 (germline): LGHDT, YNNKEL (reference sequence). J gave up 7 bases and V 4 bases, and 2 bases lay outside the gene matches. The CDR3 covers 14 residues. CDR3 region: CASSRGTGNSPLHF. The CDR3 coding sequence is TGTGCCAGCAGCCGAGGGACAGGGAATTCACCCCTCCACTTT.

This chain links TRBV24-1 with TRBJ2-2; the D gene is possibly TRBD2 (6 bases). V shed 4 bases and J shed 8 bases, with 10 bases lying between them. From germline, CDR1 is KGHDR and CDR2 SFDVKD. The CDR3 has 13 amino acids. In DNA, the CDR3 is TGTGCCACCAGTGACGTTAGCGGTGGGGAGCTGTTTTTT. Translated: CATSDVSGGELFF.

The chain uses TRBV5-1 and TRBJ1-3; D is uncertain. The CDR3 sequence is 11 residues long. The germline gives CDR1 SGHRS, CDR2 YFSETQ. Trimming removed 4 bases from V and 11 bases from J, with 10 bases in between. The CDR3 spells CASSPGDAIYF. In nucleotides, the CDR3 is TGCGCCAGCAGCCCCGGGGATGCCATATATTTT.

J is TRBJ1-2 and V is TRBV10-3, with no clear D. The CDR3 spans 13 residues. The germline V gene has CDR1 ENHRY and CDR2 SYGVKD. V was clipped by 4 bases and J by 3 bases, with 9 bases between them. CDR3 loop: CAISAVRYYGYTF. CDR3 DNA sequence: TGTGCCATCAGTGCAGTCAGGTACTATGGCTACACCTTC.

This chain's CDR3 is CASSSLDRANEKLFF. Written as DNA, the CDR3 is TGTGCCAGCAGTTCACTGGACAGGGCAAATGAAAAACTGTTTTTT. This chain uses TRBV11-2 with TRBJ1-4, with 8 bases matching TRBD1. Germline V gene lookup returns CDR1 SGHAT and CDR2 FQNNGV. V shed 6 bases, J shed 5 bases, and the junction held 8 bases outside the gene matches. This CDR3 has 15 amino acids. Full variable domain (outside the CDR3, taken from reference TRBV11-2 and TRBJ1-4): EAGVAQSPRYKIIEKRQSVAFWCNPISGHATLYWYQQILGQGPKLLIQFQNNGVVDDSQLPKDRFSAERLKGVDSTLKIQPAKLEDSAVYLCASSSLDRANEKLFFGSGTQLSVL.

The chain uses TRBV5-1 and TRBJ2-7; TRBD1 aligns across 8 bases. This CDR3 contains 15 residues. Germline CDR1 reads SGHRS; CDR2 reads YFSETQ. Unmatched junction bases numbered 10, after V lost 4 bases and J lost 4 bases. Written as DNA, the CDR3 is TGCGCCAGCAGCCCTGAACCGGGACAGGAGTACGAGCAGTACTTC. It is translated as CASSPEPGQEYEQYF. Variable domain in full (rest from reference TRBV5-1 and TRBJ2-7): KAGVTQTPRYLIKTRGQQVTLSCSPISGHRSVSWYQQTPGQGLQFLFEYFSETQRNKGNFPGRFSGRQFSNSRSEMNVSTLELGDSALYLCASSPEPGQEYEQYFGPGTRLTVT.